One sample yielded the 12 T cell receptor beta chains listed below, sequenced in a study of T cells in Graves' hyperthyroidism and ophthalmopathy. Researchers took RNA transcripts and amplified the TCR beta CDR3 regions from them. HTBI primers drove first-round RT-PCR of the TCR CDR3. TCRdb passed the multiplex PCR reads through MiXCR, listing each CDR3 protein once. The sample includes some 350,000 distinct CDR3 sequences, roughly 25% of them seen just once. Input material: blood. These receptors came from a man aged 50 to 60 with Graves' hyperthyroidism.

The chain employs TRBV6-1 and TRBJ1-5, with 7 bases identical to TRBD1. Germline V gene lookup returns CDR1 MNHNS and CDR2 SASEGT. With 2 bases clipped from V and 7 bases from J, the junction kept 5 bases outside the gene matches. CDR3 length equals 14 residues. CDR3 nucleotide sequence: TGTGCCAGCAGTGAAACAGGGGACGGACAGCCCCAGCATTTT. Translating gives CASSETGDGQPQHF.

In its sample, this clonotype was seen many times. This chain uses TRBV20-1 with TRBJ2-7, with 8 bases matching TRBD1. V lost 6 bases to trimming and J lost 2 bases; unmatched junction nucleotides: 3. The CDR3 extends over 12 amino acids. Germline V lookup: CDR1 DFQATT, CDR2 SNEGSKA (reference sequence). CDR3 DNA sequence: TGCAGTGCCTCGGGACAGGCCTACGAGCAGTACTTC. Its translation: CSASGQAYEQYF.

This clonotype has just a few counts. This CDR3 reads CASRGQATRNEQYF. The CDR3, as DNA: TGTGCCAGCAGGGGGCAGGCCACTCGGAACGAGCAGTACTTC. V gene TRBV12-3 or TRBV12-4 combines with J gene TRBJ2-7; perhaps TRBD1 as D (5 bases). The germline V and J ends were trimmed by 6 bases and 5 bases, with 17 bases remaining between them. This CDR3 has 14 residues.

This clonotype appeared many times. The chain carries TRBV12-3 or TRBV12-4 and TRBJ2-3; 10 nucleotides line up with TRBD1. The ends lost 3 bases at V and 2 bases at J; junction bases unmatched: 5. This CDR3 has 16 residues. The CDR3, as DNA: TGTGCCAGCAGTTTGGACAGGGGGTCCAACACAGATACGCAGTATTTT. This gives the protein CASSLDRGSNTDTQYF.

Ten or more counts support this clonotype. The chain recombines TRBV7-9 with TRBJ2-7; 14 nucleotides agree with TRBD2. Germline V gene sequence: CDR1 SEHNR, CDR2 FQNEAQ (reference sequence). The CDR3 length is 17 residues. Trimming at V came to 5 bases and at J to 2 bases, leaving 8 bases not matched to a gene. The CDR3 coding sequence is TGTGCCAGCAGCGCCGGGACTAGCGGGAGAAGGACCTACGAGCAGTACTTC. This codes for CASSAGTSGRRTYEQYF.

The genes are TRBV3-1 and TRBJ2-7, with D tentatively TRBD1 (7 bases). CDR1 is LGHDT, CDR2 YNNKEL, per germline (reference sequence). This CDR3 is built from 17 residues. The germline V and J ends were trimmed by 0 bases and 7 bases, with 22 bases remaining between them. In nucleotides, the CDR3 is TGTGCCAGCAGCCAAGATGCGACAGGGAAAGCCCGGGGGGAGCAGTACTTC. Translating it yields CASSQDATGKARGEQYF.

V gene TRBV12-3 or TRBV12-4 combines with J gene TRBJ2-2; D might be TRBD2 (6 bases). V shed 6 bases and J shed 2 bases, with 10 bases lying between them. The CDR3 length is 14 residues. CDR3 DNA sequence: TGTGCCAGCAGCTCGGGACTCAACACCGGGGAGCTGTTTTTT. Its protein product is CASSSGLNTGELFF.

This clonotype has just one count. The chain joins TRBV3-1 to TRBJ2-3; the match to TRBD2 covers 10 bases. The CDR3 totals 17 residues. Germline CDR1 LGHDT, CDR2 YNNKEL (reference sequence). V dropped 1 base and J dropped 4; count of bases not matched to a gene: 8. CDR3 nucleotide sequence: TGTGCCAGCAGCCAAGTTGGGAGCGGGAGGGCCGCAGATACGCAGTATTTT. Its protein is CASSQVGSGRAADTQYF.

This clonotype was seen many times. The V gene is TRBV28, the J gene TRBJ2-1, with TRBD1 identical over 7 bases. The CDR3 is 15 residues long. Germline values: CDR1 MDHEN, CDR2 SYDVKM. Trimming cost V 6 bases and J 5 bases; bases outside gene matches: 10. The CDR3 loop is CASSTGVGPNNEQFF. CDR3 bases: TGTGCCAGCAGCACAGGGGTCGGACCCAACAATGAGCAGTTCTTC.

This clonotype was seen at least ten times. This chain joins TRBV11-2 and TRBJ2-3, with 9 nucleotides matching TRBD2. Germline CDR1 SGHAT, CDR2 FQNNGV. This CDR3 is built from 15 residues. Unmatched junction bases numbered 9, after V lost 7 bases and J lost 4 bases. The CDR3 DNA reads as TGTGCCAGCACCCCTAGCGGGATCATCGCAGATACGCAGTATTTT. Amino acid sequence: CASTPSGIIADTQYF.

The chain links TRBV5-1 to TRBJ2-6; 14 bases match TRBD2. CDR1 is SGHRS and CDR2 is YFSETQ in the germline V gene. The CDR3 contains 19 residues. Losses at the gene ends were 4 bases for V and 2 bases for J; bases not matched to a gene: 8. The CDR3 protein is CASSTPTSGRAPGANVLTF. In nucleotides, the CDR3 is TGCGCCAGCAGCACCCCGACTAGCGGGAGGGCCCCTGGGGCCAACGTCCTGACTTTC.

Remarks on this clonotype: A much larger clone lies a single base off, so this may be a read error. V gene TRBV2 combines with J gene TRBJ1-1, with a weak D call TRBD1 (5 bases). The CDR3 runs to 12 residues. Per the germline V gene, CDR1 is SNHLY and CDR2 is FYNNEI. The CDR3 sequence: CASGGGYTEALF. DNA for the CDR3: TGTGCCAGCGGGGGGGGGTACACTGAAGCTCTCTTT.